The 15 T cell receptor beta chains below all came from one sample that was sequenced in a study of response to subunit inactivated influenza vaccine (dated by TCRdb to 2016 to 2019). The library was prepared using RT-PCR. Sequenced using an Illumina HiSeq 2500. The raw public reads went through TCRdb reprocessing: fastp at Q25, MiXCR clone calling, in-frame beta chains kept. Every CDR3 protein is listed once, alongside the most common genes and DNA of its rows. The sample table holds more than 600,000 distinct CDR3 sequences, of which about a fifth were seen once. The top ten constitute roughly a tenth of the sample. The sequenced sample was PBMCs from blood, obtained 5 days after vaccination. The receptors originated from a man aged 45-60 years who received an inactivated influenza vaccine. Donor details come from another sample of the same person, matched by shared clones.

This clonotype was detected only a few times. The CDR3 DNA follows: TGTGCCAGCAGCAAAACGGGGGCTGGGGACAATGAGCAGTTCTTC. The encoded protein is CASSKTGAGDNEQFF. The chain employs TRBV4-2 and TRBJ2-1, with D perhaps TRBD1 or TRBD2 (6 bases each). V lost 5 bases, J lost 5 bases, and 16 bases lay in between. CDR1 is LGHNA, CDR2 YNFKEQ, per germline. The length of the CDR3 is 15 residues.

There are a few counts of this clonotype. The rearrangement links TRBV5-6 to TRBJ2-3, with D unresolved. V lost 4 bases to trimming and J lost 4 bases, with 13 bases between them. This CDR3 is 14 amino acids long. Germline loops: CDR1 SGHDT, CDR2 YYEEEE. The CDR3 spells CASSQPALADTQYF. In DNA form, the CDR3 reads TGTGCCAGCAGCCAACCGGCCTTGGCAGATACGCAGTATTTT. Drawing the rest from reference TRBV5-6 and TRBJ2-3, the complete variable domain is DAGVTQSPTHLIKTRGQQVTLRCSPKSGHDTVSWYQQALGQGPQFIFQYYEEEERQRGNFPDRFSGHQFPNYSSELNVNALLLGDSALYLCASSQPALADTQYFGPGTRLTVL.

This clonotype was counted a few times. The chain uses TRBV6-1 and TRBJ2-5, with 8 bases lining up with TRBD1. The CDR3 loop spans 14 amino acids. The V gene's germline CDR1 is MNHNS and CDR2 SASEGT. Unmatched junction bases numbered 9, after V lost 7 bases and J lost 5 bases. The CDR3 spells CASTRSDRGETQYF. The DNA for the CDR3 is TGTGCCAGCACCCGATCCGACAGGGGCGAGACCCAGTACTTC.

The table lists this clonotype with a few counts. The chain joins TRBV9 to TRBJ1-3; D remains ambiguous. Germline CDR1 SGDLS, CDR2 YYNGEE. Trimming left V 0 bases short and J 0 bases short, with 10 bases between. The CDR3 has 16 residues. CDR3 residues: CASSVDGGISGNTIYF. The CDR3 DNA reads TGTGCCAGCAGCGTAGATGGCGGAATCTCTGGAAACACCATATATTTT.

V usage is TRBV6-1 and J usage is TRBJ2-3, with 12 bases lining up with TRBD2. With V trimmed by 5 bases and J by 5 bases, 8 bases remained unmatched. Germline V gives CDR1 MNHNS, CDR2 SASEGT. This CDR3 comprises 16 residues. The CDR3 DNA reads as TGTGCCAGCAGTAAGACTAGCGGGAGACAGAAAGATACGCAGTATTTT. Protein sequence: CASSKTSGRQKDTQYF.

Concerning this clonotype: One end of the junction fails to match germline, which may point to a read error. The gene calls are TRBV20-1 and TRBJ1-2, with D maybe TRBD1 (5 bases). This CDR3 region has 17 residues. CDR1 DFQATT and CDR2 SNEGSKA come from the germline V gene (reference sequence). The CDR3 is CCARDRKQDSPHYGYTF. CDR3 coding DNA: TGCTGTGCTAGAGATAGGAAACAGGACTCACCCCACTATGGCTACACCTTC.

The chain uses TRBV27 and TRBJ1-1; TRBD1 matches at 7 bases. This CDR3 is 14 amino acids long. Per the germline V gene, CDR1 is MNHEY and CDR2 is SMNVEV (reference sequence). V lost 3 bases, J lost 5 bases, and 6 bases stayed unmatched. The CDR3, as DNA: TGTGCCAGCAGTTTTGCAGGGGGAGGAACTGAAGCTTTCTTT. It yields the protein CASSFAGGGTEAFF.

In its sample, this clonotype was seen many times. The rearrangement uses TRBV5-1 and TRBJ2-2, with D possibly matching TRBD1 (6 bases). This CDR3 is 14 amino acids long. V lost 0 bases, J lost 5 bases, and 8 bases lay in between. Germline CDR1 is SGHRS and CDR2 is YFSETQ. This chain's CDR3 is CASSLDRETGELFF. The CDR3 DNA sequence: TGCGCCAGCAGCTTGGACAGGGAGACCGGGGAGCTGTTTTTT.

The chain links TRBV5-6 to TRBJ2-7, with D perhaps TRBD2 (5 bases). The CDR3 runs to 14 residues. V dropped 2 bases and J dropped 2 bases, with 11 bases sitting between them. Germline V lookup: CDR1 SGHDT, CDR2 YYEEEE. The CDR3 sequence is CASSLSFGAYEQYF. Written as DNA, the CDR3 is TGTGCCAGCAGCTTATCCTTCGGGGCCTACGAGCAGTACTTC.

This clonotype has a handful of counts. The gene calls are TRBV28 and TRBJ2-7; 8 bases match TRBD2. This CDR3 region has 14 residues. CDR1 and CDR2 from the germline V gene are MDHEN and SYDVKM. V gave up 3 bases and J gave up 4 bases; unmatched junction bases: 5. In nucleotides, the CDR3 is TGTGCCAGCAGTTTTGTAGCGGGATTTTACGAGCAGTACTTC. This sequence encodes CASSFVAGFYEQYF. The full variable domain, rest sourced from reference TRBV28 and TRBJ2-7, is DVKVTQSSRYLVKRTGEKVFLECVQDMDHENMFWYRQDPGLGLRLIYFSYDVKMKEKGDIPEGYSVSREKKERFSLILESASTNQTSMYLCASSFVAGFYEQYFGPGTRLTVT.

This clonotype was counted between two and nine times. The rearrangement uses TRBV20-1 and TRBJ1-5, with 7 bases matching TRBD1. This CDR3 has 14 amino acids. Trimming removed 5 bases from V and 1 base from J; junction bases left unmatched: 5. CDR1 and CDR2 from the germline V gene are DFQATT and SNEGSKA (reference sequence). The chain's CDR3 is CSAQAGGSNQPQHF. CDR3 bases: TGCAGTGCTCAAGCAGGGGGAAGCAATCAGCCCCAGCATTTT.

This chain uses TRBV18 with TRBJ1-6; D unresolved. V was cut by 2 bases and J by 0 bases, with 11 bases left in between. CDR1 KGHSH and CDR2 LQKENI come from the germline V gene. This CDR3 has 17 amino acids. CDR3 sequence reads: CASSPSIGSSYNSPLHF. The CDR3 DNA is TGTGCCAGCTCACCATCCATCGGGAGCTCCTATAATTCACCCCTCCACTTT.

This chain links TRBV28 with TRBJ2-7, with D tentatively TRBD1 or TRBD2 (5 bases each). This CDR3 spans 15 amino acids. Germline lookup yields CDR1 MDHEN and CDR2 SYDVKM. V was pared by 2 bases and J by 4 bases, with 15 bases between. The CDR3: CASSLRGEGRYEQYF. CDR3 DNA: TGTGCCAGCAGTTTACGGGGCGAAGGCCGGTACGAGCAGTACTTC.

This chain links TRBV7-3 with TRBJ2-6; D not certain. This CDR3 has 17 residues. The germline V gene encodes CDR1 SGHTA and CDR2 FQGTGA. V was trimmed by 0 bases and J by 0 bases, leaving 9 bases between them. CDR3 coding DNA: TGTGCCAGCAGCTTAACAGGGCTCAGCTCTGGGGCCAACGTCCTGACTTTC. It codes for CASSLTGLSSGANVLTF.

V is TRBV11-2 and J is TRBJ2-7; D is possibly TRBD1 or TRBD2 (5 bases each). The CDR3 has 14 amino acids. Trimming shortened V by 0 bases and J by 2 bases, and 8 bases separated the two germline ends. The germline CDR1 and CDR2 sequences are SGHAT and FQNNGV. CDR3 residues: CASSLELGAYEQYF. The CDR3 nucleotides are TGTGCCAGCAGCTTAGAGTTGGGGGCCTACGAGCAGTACTTC.